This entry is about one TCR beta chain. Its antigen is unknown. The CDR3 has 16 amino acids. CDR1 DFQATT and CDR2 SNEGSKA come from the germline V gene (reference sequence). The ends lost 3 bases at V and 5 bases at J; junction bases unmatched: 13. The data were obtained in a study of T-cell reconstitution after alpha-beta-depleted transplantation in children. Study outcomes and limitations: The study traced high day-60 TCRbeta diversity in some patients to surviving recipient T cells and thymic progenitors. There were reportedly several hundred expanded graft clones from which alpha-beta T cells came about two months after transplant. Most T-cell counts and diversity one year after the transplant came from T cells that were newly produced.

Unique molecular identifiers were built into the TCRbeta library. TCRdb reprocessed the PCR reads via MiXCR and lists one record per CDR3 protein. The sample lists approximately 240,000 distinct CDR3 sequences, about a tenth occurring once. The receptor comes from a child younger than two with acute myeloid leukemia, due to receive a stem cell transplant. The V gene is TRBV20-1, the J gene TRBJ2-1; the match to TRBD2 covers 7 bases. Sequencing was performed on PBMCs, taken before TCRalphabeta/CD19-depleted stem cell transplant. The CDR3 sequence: CSARNQRDSIHNEQFF. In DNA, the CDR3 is TGCAGTGCTAGGAACCAGCGGGACTCCATCCACAATGAGCAGTTCTTC.